This paragraph covers one T cell receptor beta chain sequence. Germline loops: CDR1 LGHDT, CDR2 YNNKEL (reference sequence). The CDR3 length is 12 residues. Trimming took 5 bases from V and 4 from J, leaving 6 bases between them. The assay was immunoSEQ multiplex PCR, and TCRdb's table has in-frame clones only and misses some. The repertoire holds some 200,000 clones, about 80% seen once, with 6.9% in the top ten. This entry comes from a study of blood T cell repertoires in COVID-19. Study context: Italy, Spain and the United States were the sources of the convalescent and acute COVID-19 samples. T cells, B-cell-depleted T cells, or PBMCs supplied cDNA or gDNA.

The gene calls are TRBV3-1 (or the pseudogene TRBV3-2) and TRBJ2-1; D not certain. This clonotype originated in a human donor with acute or convalescent COVID-19. The donor label of this sample is uncertain. Sequenced sample: peripheral blood. CDR3 protein: CASSITYNEQFF. CDR3 nucleotides: TGTGCCAGCAGCATCACTTACAATGAGCAGTTCTTC.